This TCR beta chain appears in the sequencing data of a study of T-cell memory formation after mild COVID-19. Study-level background: TCR clusters were mostly donor specific.

Notes on the study in general: The appearance of some responding clones in pre-infection memory suggested that cross-reactive memory joined. Shrinking CD4+ clones resided mostly in CM and EM, and CD8+ ones in EMRA.

In its sample, this clonotype was seen many times. Its antigen is unknown. Barcoded TCR alpha and TCR beta cDNA libraries with UMIs came from 5'RACE using constant-segment primers. In TCRdb, the 5' RACE reads were re-called with MiXCR into one record per CDR3 protein. This sample has just under 550,000 distinct CDR3 sequences, with 20% found just once. The germline CDR1 and CDR2 sequences are SGHRS and YFSETQ. V dropped 0 bases and J dropped 3 bases, with 6 bases sitting between them. This CDR3 has 13 amino acids. The sequenced material came from PBMCs or a T cell subset sorted from them (not recorded which). This sequence originates from an adult woman who had mild COVID-19 (a few samples of this study predate the infection). Cell type and time point are not known. The chain carries TRBV5-1 and TRBJ1-2; D not resolved. DNA for the CDR3: TGCGCCAGCAGCTTGGCGGGTGACTATGGCTACACCTTC. Protein sequence: CASSLAGDYGYTF. Supplemented by reference TRBV5-1 and TRBJ1-2, the full variable domain reads KAGVTQTPRYLIKTRGQQVTLSCSPISGHRSVSWYQQTPGQGLQFLFEYFSETQRNKGNFPGRFSGRQFSNSRSEMNVSTLELGDSALYLCASSLAGDYGYTFGSGTRLTVV.